This T cell receptor beta chain was identified during a study of cytomegalovirus exposure and HLA in healthy donors. Regarding the study as a whole: Of the V segments, some could not be distinguished, including TRBV6-2 and TRBV6-3, and were excluded.

Each donor's status was that of a healthy bone marrow donor. CDR1 and CDR2 (germline): SGHNT, YYREEE (reference sequence). Trimming shortened V by 9 bases and J by 1 base, and 14 bases separated the two germline ends. This CDR3 is built from 13 residues. Vbeta (60) and Jbeta (13) primers were used in the PCR. Method: immunoSEQ multiplex PCR; TCRdb's copy keeps in-frame clones and lacks some. This sample has around 180,000 clones, with around 82% found just once. On this clone: The antigen is not known.

V usage is TRBV5-4 and J usage is TRBJ2-7, with a tentative D call TRBD2 (5 bases). The TCR originated in a man aged 55 to 70 in good health and CMV-seronegative. Sequenced input: PBMCs. DNA of the CDR3: TGTGCCACCTCCTCCGGGGAATCCTACGAGCAGTACTTC. Protein sequence: CATSSGESYEQYF.